This T cell receptor (beta chain) was documented in a study of PD-1 blockade in classical Hodgkin lymphoma. TCRdb's table, derived via immunoSEQ multiplex PCR, lists solely in-frame clones and lacks some. The data hold 55,000 to 60,000 clones, with about 91% observed a single time. V was pared by 6 bases and J by 2 bases, with 14 bases between. There are 14 residues in the CDR3. Per germline, CDR1 MNHEY and CDR2 SMNVEV (reference sequence). Every patient experienced relapse after autologous stem cell transplantation, and brentuximab vedotin exposure varied. The chain carries TRBV27 and TRBJ2-7, with D tentatively TRBD1 (6 bases). The input for sequencing was peripheral blood mononuclear cells (PBMCs), taken before the second cycle of nivolumab. The origin of this receptor is a human donor with classical Hodgkin lymphoma. CDR3 sequence: CASRVRGPPYEQYF. The DNA of the CDR3 is TGTGCCAGCAGAGTCAGGGGACCCCCCTACGAGCAGTACTTC.